This is a list of T cell receptor beta chains from one sample in a study of cytomegalovirus exposure and HLA in healthy donors. Clones were sequenced by immunoSEQ multiplex PCR, and TCRdb holds only the in-frame ones, with some missing. Of 130,000 or so clones in the sample, under 10% were seen once. The sequenced sample consisted of PBMCs. Every receptor here comes from a woman aged 40 to 50 in good health and CMV-seropositive. CDR3s leave out the opening cysteine and the closing phenylalanine or tryptophan. Fields, in order: D gene, CDR3 length, V gene, J gene, CDR3 protein. The D gene is left open where the match is weak.

D: TRBD2
length: 10
V: TRBV29-1
J: TRBJ2-3
CDR3: SVSGGTDTQY

D: NA
length: 12
V: TRBV5-1
J: TRBJ2-5
CDR3: ASSPQSYQETQY

D: NA
length: 10
V: TRBV4-2
J: TRBJ1-4
CDR3: ASSRSGEKLF

D: NA
length: 11
V: TRBV27
J: TRBJ2-7
CDR3: ASSFGTSYEQY

D: NA
length: 12
V: TRBV6-1
J: TRBJ2-7
CDR3: ASRRGPESYEQY

D: NA
length: 14
V: TRBV7-9
J: TRBJ2-3
CDR3: ASSPSGGRSTDTQY

D: NA
length: 11
V: TRBV27
J: TRBJ1-1
CDR3: ASSFTGNTEAF

D: TRBD2
length: 16
V: TRBV4-2
J: TRBJ2-2
CDR3: ASSQETRLAGGIGELF

D: TRBD1
length: 11
V: TRBV10-3
J: TRBJ2-7
CDR3: AISESAGGQQY

D: NA
length: 9
V: TRBV20-1
J: TRBJ1-2
CDR3: SASHPSGYT

D: TRBD2
length: 12
V: TRBV27
J: TRBJ2-7
CDR3: ASSLWTSGYEQY

D: TRBD1
length: 13
V: TRBV2
J: TRBJ1-5
CDR3: ASHDTGGADQPQH

D: TRBD1
length: 12
V: TRBV11-2
J: TRBJ2-7
CDR3: ASSSTGGRREQY

D: TRBD1
length: 12
V: TRBV5-4
J: TRBJ2-7
CDR3: ASSSGQGRYEQY

D: NA
length: 12
V: TRBV5-1
J: TRBJ2-7
CDR3: ASSLRDTYYEQY

D: NA
length: 11
V: TRBV2
J: TRBJ2-7
CDR3: ASSEPGSYEQY

D: TRBD1
length: 13
V: TRBV4-1
J: TRBJ2-5
CDR3: ASSQSGTGPRTQY

D: TRBD1
length: 11
V: TRBV5-6
J: TRBJ2-7
CDR3: ASSSDRGYEQY

D: NA
length: 15
V: TRBV4-1
J: TRBJ1-2
CDR3: ASSRIQGAETNYGYT

D: TRBD1
length: 12
V: TRBV18
J: TRBJ1-5
CDR3: ASSAKTGMQPQH

D: NA
length: 11
V: TRBV10-3
J: TRBJ1-1
CDR3: AISETVNTEAF

D: TRBD1
length: 11
V: TRBV2
J: TRBJ1-2
CDR3: ASSRQGMYGYT

D: TRBD1
length: 14
V: TRBV5-1
J: TRBJ1-2
CDR3: ASSLNPGQGARGYT

D: TRBD1
length: 12
V: TRBV7-2
J: TRBJ1-1
CDR3: ASRLTGANTEAF

D: NA
length: 14
V: TRBV7-9
J: TRBJ1-1
CDR3: ASSPMTGTMNTEAF

D: NA
length: 10
V: TRBV7-9
J: TRBJ2-1
CDR3: ASSLIDNEQF

D: NA
length: 15
V: TRBV10-3
J: TRBJ1-6
CDR3: AISESKGDSYNSPLH

D: TRBD2
length: 13
V: TRBV7-9
J: TRBJ2-2
CDR3: ASSLAGGPSGELF

D: TRBD2
length: 14
V: TRBV6-4
J: TRBJ2-7
CDR3: ASSDPLGEGYYEQY

D: TRBD2
length: 17
V: TRBV4-3
J: TRBJ2-7
CDR3: ASSHEPPSGGTSSYEQY

D: TRBD1
length: 13
V: TRBV9
J: TRBJ1-4
CDR3: ASSPGTGANEKLF

D: NA
length: 15
V: TRBV4-1
J: TRBJ1-2
CDR3: ASSQVVTGLSNYGYT

D: NA
length: 10
V: TRBV29-1
J: TRBJ1-1
CDR3: SVGHGDTEAF

D: TRBD1
length: 20
V: TRBV5-1
J: TRBJ2-5
CDR3: ASSLRFERQGDILGAKETQY

D: TRBD1
length: 10
V: TRBV6-6
J: TRBJ1-5
CDR3: ASGTGNQPQH

D: TRBD1
length: 14
V: TRBV9
J: TRBJ1-2
CDR3: ASSVVPGQGMDGYT

D: NA
length: 15
V: TRBV10-3
J: TRBJ1-2
CDR3: AISESETGWGNYGYT

D: NA
length: 13
V: TRBV6-5
J: TRBJ1-2
CDR3: ASSYSRAYNYGYT

D: NA
length: 13
V: TRBV19
J: TRBJ2-5
CDR3: ASSIDQTGGETQY

D: TRBD1
length: 14
V: TRBV9
J: TRBJ1-1
CDR3: ASSVGAGGGWTEAF

D: NA
length: 14
V: TRBV7-5
J: TRBJ2-1
CDR3: VRRQASATTYNEQF

D: TRBD1
length: 14
V: TRBV6-5
J: TRBJ2-1
CDR3: ASSSGQGQFYNEQF

D: TRBD1
length: 12
V: TRBV2
J: TRBJ1-2
CDR3: ASRQGALFGGYT

D: TRBD1
length: 12
V: TRBV29-1
J: TRBJ2-5
CDR3: SGKTGGGQETQY

D: TRBD2
length: 14
V: TRBV5-4
J: TRBJ2-3
CDR3: ASSSRTSGGGDTQY

D: TRBD1
length: 13
V: TRBV4-1
J: TRBJ1-2
CDR3: ASSQGPTGAEGYT

D: NA
length: 10
V: TRBV10-3
J: TRBJ2-3
CDR3: AISAGSDTQY

D: NA
length: 12
V: TRBV6-5
J: TRBJ2-7
CDR3: ASRPRALNYEQY

D: TRBD1
length: 15
V: TRBV6-1
J: TRBJ2-7
CDR3: ASSEALSGGQSYEQY

D: NA
length: 11
V: TRBV5-4
J: TRBJ2-3
CDR3: ASSLRGPDTQY

D: NA
length: 14
V: TRBV15
J: TRBJ2-7
CDR3: ATSRERDGGLYEQY

D: NA
length: 11
V: TRBV2
J: TRBJ2-7
CDR3: ASRATGIYEQY

D: TRBD1
length: 12
V: TRBV5-1
J: TRBJ1-5
CDR3: ASSLGDSHQAQH

D: TRBD2
length: 14
V: TRBV18
J: TRBJ2-5
CDR3: ASSPLLAGIQETQY

D: NA
length: 13
V: TRBV13
J: TRBJ1-1
CDR3: ASSYGGAGSTEAF